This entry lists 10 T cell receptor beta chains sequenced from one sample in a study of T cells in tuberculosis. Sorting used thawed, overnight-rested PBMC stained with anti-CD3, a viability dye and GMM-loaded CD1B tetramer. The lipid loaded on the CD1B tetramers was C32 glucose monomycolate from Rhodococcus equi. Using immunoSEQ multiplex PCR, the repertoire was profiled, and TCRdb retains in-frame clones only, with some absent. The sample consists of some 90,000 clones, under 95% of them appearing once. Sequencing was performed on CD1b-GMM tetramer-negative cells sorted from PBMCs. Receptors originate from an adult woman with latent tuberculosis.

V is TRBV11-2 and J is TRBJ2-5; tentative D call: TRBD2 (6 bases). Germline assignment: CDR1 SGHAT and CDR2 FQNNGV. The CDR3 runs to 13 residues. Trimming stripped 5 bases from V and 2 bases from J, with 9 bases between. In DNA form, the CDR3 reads TGTGCCAGCAGCCGGGGGACTCAAGAGACCCAGTACTTC. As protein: CASSRGTQETQYF.

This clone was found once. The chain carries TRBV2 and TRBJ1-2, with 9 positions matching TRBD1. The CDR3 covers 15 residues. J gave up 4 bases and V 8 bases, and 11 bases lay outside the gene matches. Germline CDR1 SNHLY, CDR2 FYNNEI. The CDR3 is CASRRETGGSYGYTF. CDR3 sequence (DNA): TGTGCCAGCCGGCGGGAGACAGGGGGGAGCTATGGCTACACCTTC.

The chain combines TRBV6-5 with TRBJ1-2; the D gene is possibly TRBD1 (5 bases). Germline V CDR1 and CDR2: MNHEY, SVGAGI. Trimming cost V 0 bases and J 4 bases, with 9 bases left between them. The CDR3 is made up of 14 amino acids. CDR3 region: CASSYSFQGYGYTF. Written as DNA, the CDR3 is TGTGCCAGCAGTTACTCTTTCCAGGGCTATGGCTACACCTTC.

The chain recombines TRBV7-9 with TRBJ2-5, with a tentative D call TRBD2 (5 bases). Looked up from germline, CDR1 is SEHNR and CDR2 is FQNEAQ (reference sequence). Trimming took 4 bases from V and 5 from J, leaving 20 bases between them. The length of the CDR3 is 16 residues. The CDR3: CASSSGNSGVGETQYF. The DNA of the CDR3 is TGTGCCAGCAGCTCGGGCAACTCCGGGGTAGGGGAGACCCAGTACTTC. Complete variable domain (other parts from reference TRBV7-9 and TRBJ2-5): DTGVSQNPRHKITKRGQNVTFRCDPISEHNRLYWYRQTLGQGPEFLTYFQNEAQLEKSRLLSDRFSAERPKGSFSTLEIQRTEQGDSAMYLCASSSGNSGVGETQYFGPGTRLLVL.

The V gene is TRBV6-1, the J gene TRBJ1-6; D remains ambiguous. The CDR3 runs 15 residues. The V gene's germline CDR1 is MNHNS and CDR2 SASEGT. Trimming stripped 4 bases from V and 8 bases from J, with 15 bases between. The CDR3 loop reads CASSVGGGSDSPLHF. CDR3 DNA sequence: TGTGCCAGCAGTGTTGGCGGTGGTTCCGATTCACCCCTCCACTTT.

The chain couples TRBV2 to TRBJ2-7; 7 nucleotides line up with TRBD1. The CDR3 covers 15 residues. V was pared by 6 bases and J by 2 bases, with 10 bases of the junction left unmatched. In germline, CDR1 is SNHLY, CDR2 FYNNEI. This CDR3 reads CASRLTGPQAYEQYF. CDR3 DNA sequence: TGTGCCAGCAGACTGACAGGGCCGCAGGCCTACGAGCAGTACTTC.

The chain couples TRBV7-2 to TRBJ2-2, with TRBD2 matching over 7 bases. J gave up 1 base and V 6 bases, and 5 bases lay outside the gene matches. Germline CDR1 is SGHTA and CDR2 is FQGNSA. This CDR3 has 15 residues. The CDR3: CASRSGGRNTGELFF. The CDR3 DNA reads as TGTGCCAGCAGGTCCGGGGGGAGGAACACCGGGGAGCTGTTTTTT.

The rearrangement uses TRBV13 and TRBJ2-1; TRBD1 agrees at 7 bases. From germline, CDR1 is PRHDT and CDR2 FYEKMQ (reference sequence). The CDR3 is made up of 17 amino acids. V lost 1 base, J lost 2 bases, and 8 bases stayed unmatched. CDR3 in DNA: TGTGCCAGCAGCTTAGAGCCCCCGGGACAGCCCTACAATGAGCAGTTCTTC. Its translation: CASSLEPPGQPYNEQFF.

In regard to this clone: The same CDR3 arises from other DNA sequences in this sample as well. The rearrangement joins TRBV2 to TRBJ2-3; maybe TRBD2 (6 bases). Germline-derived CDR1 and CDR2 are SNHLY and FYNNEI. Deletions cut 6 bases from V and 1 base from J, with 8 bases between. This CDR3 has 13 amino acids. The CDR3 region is CASRRDRTDTQYF. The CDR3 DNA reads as TGTGCCAGCAGGCGGGATCGCACAGATACGCAGTATTTT.

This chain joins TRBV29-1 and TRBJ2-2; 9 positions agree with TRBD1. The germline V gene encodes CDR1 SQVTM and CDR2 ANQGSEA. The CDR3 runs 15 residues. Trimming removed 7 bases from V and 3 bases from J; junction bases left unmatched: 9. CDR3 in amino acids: CSARGQGRDTGELFF. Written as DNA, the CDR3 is TGCAGCGCCCGCGGACAGGGGAGAGACACCGGGGAGCTGTTTTTT.